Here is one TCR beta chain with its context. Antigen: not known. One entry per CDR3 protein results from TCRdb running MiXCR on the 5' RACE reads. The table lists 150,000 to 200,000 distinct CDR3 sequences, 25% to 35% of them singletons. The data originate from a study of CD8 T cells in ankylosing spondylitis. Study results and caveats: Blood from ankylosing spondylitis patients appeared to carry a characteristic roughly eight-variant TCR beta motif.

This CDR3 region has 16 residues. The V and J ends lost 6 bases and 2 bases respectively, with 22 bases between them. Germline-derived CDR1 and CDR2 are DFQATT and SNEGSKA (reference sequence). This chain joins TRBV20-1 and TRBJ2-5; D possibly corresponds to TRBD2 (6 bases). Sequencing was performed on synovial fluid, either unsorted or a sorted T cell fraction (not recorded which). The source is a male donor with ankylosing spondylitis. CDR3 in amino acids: CSARILSRGLQETQYF. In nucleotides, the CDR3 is TGCAGTGCCAGGATCCTCTCGCGGGGTTTACAAGAGACCCAGTACTTC.